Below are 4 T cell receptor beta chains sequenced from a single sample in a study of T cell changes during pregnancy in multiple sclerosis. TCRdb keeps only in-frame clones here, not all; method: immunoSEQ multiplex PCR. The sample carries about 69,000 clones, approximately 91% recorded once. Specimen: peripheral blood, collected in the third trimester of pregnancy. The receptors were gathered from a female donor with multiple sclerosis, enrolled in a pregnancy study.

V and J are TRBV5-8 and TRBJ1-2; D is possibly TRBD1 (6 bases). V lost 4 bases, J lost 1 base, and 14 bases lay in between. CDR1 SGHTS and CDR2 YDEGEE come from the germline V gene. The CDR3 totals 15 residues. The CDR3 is CASSLGGHFNYGYTF. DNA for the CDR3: TGTGCCAGCAGCCTTGGGGGACACTTTAACTATGGCTACACCTTC. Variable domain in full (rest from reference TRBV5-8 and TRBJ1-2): EAGVTQSPTHLIKTRGQQATLRCSPISGHTSVYWYQQALGLGLQFLLWYDEGEERNRGNFPPRFSGRQFPNYSSELNVNALELEDSALYLCASSLGGHFNYGYTFGSGTRLTVV.

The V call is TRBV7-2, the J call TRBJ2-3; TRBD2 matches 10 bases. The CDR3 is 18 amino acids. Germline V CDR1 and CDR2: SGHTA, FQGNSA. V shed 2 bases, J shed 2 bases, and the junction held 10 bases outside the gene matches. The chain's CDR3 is CASSLKDFSGGPTDTQYF. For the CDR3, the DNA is TGTGCCAGCAGCTTAAAGGATTTTAGCGGGGGGCCCACAGATACGCAGTATTTT. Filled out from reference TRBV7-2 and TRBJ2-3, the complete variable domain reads GAGVSQSPSNKVTEKGKDVELRCDPISGHTALYWYRQSLGQGLEFLIYFQGNSAPDKSGLPSDRFSAERTGGSVSTLTIQRTQQEDSAVYLCASSLKDFSGGPTDTQYFGPGTRLTVL.

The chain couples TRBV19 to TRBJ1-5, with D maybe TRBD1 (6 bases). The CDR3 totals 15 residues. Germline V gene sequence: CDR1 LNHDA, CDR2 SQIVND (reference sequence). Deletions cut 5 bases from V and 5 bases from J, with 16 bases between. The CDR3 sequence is CASSHTGYFDQPQHF. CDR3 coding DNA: TGTGCCAGTAGTCATACAGGGTATTTCGATCAGCCCCAGCATTTT.

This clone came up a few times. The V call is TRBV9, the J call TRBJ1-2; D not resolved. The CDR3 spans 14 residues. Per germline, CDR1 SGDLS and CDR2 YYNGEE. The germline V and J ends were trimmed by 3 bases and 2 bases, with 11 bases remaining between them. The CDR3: CASSASAKNYGYTF. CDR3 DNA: TGTGCCAGCAGCGCATCCGCGAAGAACTATGGCTACACCTTC.